This T cell receptor (beta chain) was documented in a study of OX40 agonist ivuxolimab in advanced cancers. Turning to the study itself: Patient treatment consisted of intravenous ivuxolimab administration every 2 weeks at 0.01 to 10 mg/kg. Patients with hepatocellular carcinoma, melanoma, renal cell or head and neck cancer made up the dose-escalation patients. Participants, approximately 83% male, averaged roughly 60 years of age, ranging from roughly 20 to 85.

Germline CDR1 and CDR2: KGHSH and LQKENI. The CDR3 is 15 residues long. V was clipped by 2 bases and J by 0 bases, with 10 bases between them. This clone was counted a single time. TCRdb's copy holds only in-frame clones and misses some; the assay was immunoSEQ multiplex PCR. The table lists 30,000 to 45,000 clones, roughly 82% of them singletons. The rearrangement joins TRBV18 to TRBJ1-1; D not certain. The receptor's source is an adult with an advanced solid tumor such as melanoma, head and neck, liver or kidney cancer. This specimen was CD4+ or CD8+ T cells sorted from blood, taken in a trial of the OX40 agonist ivuxolimab. CDR3 loop: CASSPTRGLNTEAFF. As DNA, the CDR3 is TGTGCCAGCTCACCAACGCGGGGATTGAACACTGAAGCTTTCTTT. Together with reference TRBV18 and TRBJ1-1, the CDR3 gives the full variable domain: NAGVMQNPRHLVRRRGQEARLRCSPMKGHSHVYWYRQLPEEGLKFMVYLQKENIIDESGMPKERFSAEFPKEGPSILRIQQVVRGDSAAYFCASSPTRGLNTEAFFGQGTRLTVV.